This TCR beta chain was documented in a study of shared clonotypes between healthy human individuals. Whole-study findings and limits: For sorted subsets, rarefaction showed incomplete sequencing despite large depth.

CDR1 and CDR2 (germline): MNHEY, SVGAGI. V was clipped by 7 bases and J by 1 base, with 10 bases between them. This CDR3 spans 13 amino acids. Positively selected for CCR7, the CD45RO-negative cells used as naive CD8 cells excluded terminally differentiated effector memory CD45RA+ cells. Remarks on this clone: Its antigen is still unknown.

On sorted subsets, replicate PCRs used 150 to 250 ng DNA, or around 30,000 T cell genomes. The repertoire was sequenced with immunoSEQ multiplex PCR; TCRdb's copy has only in-frame clones and lacks some. This table holds about 700,000 clones, about 90% found once. Sequences were obtained from naive CD8+ T cells sorted from blood. The receptor was derived from a man in his thirties or forties in good health. The chain joins TRBV6-5 to TRBJ1-1; D is unclear. The CDR3 nucleotides read TGTGCCAGCATGGCGCTTGCGAACACTGAAGCTTTCTTT. Translation gives CASMALANTEAFF.